A single sample gave rise to the 3 T cell receptor beta chains below, sequenced in a study of blood T cells in healthy people across ages. Then a second PCR, running about 6 to 12 cycles, was carried out with a sample-barcoded 5' primer and a J-beta primer mix. One entry per CDR3 protein, called by TCRdb with MiXCR from the 5' RACE reads. The table has more than 1.4 million distinct CDR3 sequences, 42% seen once; the top ten hold 7.9%. The sequenced sample consisted of blood. These TCRs come from a woman in her late teens or twenties in good health.

There are a few counts of this clonotype. The DNA of the CDR3 is TGCGCCAGCAGCGATGGAGGCCGCCAGCCCTACAATGAGCAGTTCTTC. Protein sequence: CASSDGGRQPYNEQFF. The chain combines TRBV5-1 with TRBJ2-1, with D tentatively TRBD2 (5 bases). The CDR3 totals 16 residues. V lost 4 bases and J 2 bases, leaving 16 bases between the germline ends. Germline CDR1 is SGHRS and CDR2 is YFSETQ.

The rearrangement uses TRBV2 and TRBJ1-3; D is undetermined. The CDR3 consists of 14 residues. Germline-derived CDR1 and CDR2 are SNHLY and FYNNEI. The germline V and J ends were trimmed by 7 bases and 0 bases, with 10 bases remaining between them. CDR3 bases: TGTGCCAGCACTGCGGATCTCTCTGGAAACACCATATATTTT. This gives the protein CASTADLSGNTIYF.

The genes are TRBV6-6 and TRBJ1-4; a possible D gene is TRBD1 (5 bases). The CDR3 totals 15 residues. The V gene's germline CDR1 is MNHNY and CDR2 SVGAGI (reference sequence). Trimming removed 2 bases from V and 6 bases from J, with 13 bases in between. CDR3 sequence: CASSYAQGQDEKLFF. The CDR3, as DNA: TGTGCCAGCAGTTACGCTCAGGGTCAGGATGAAAAACTGTTTTTT.